This T cell receptor (beta chain) emerged from a study of response to subunit inactivated influenza vaccine. The germline gives CDR1 SGHKS, CDR2 YYEKEE (reference sequence). Trimming stripped 1 base from V and 7 bases from J, with 8 bases between. The CDR3 consists of 13 residues. One entry per CDR3 protein, called by TCRdb with MiXCR from the RT-PCR reads. Among 450,000 to 600,000 distinct CDR3 sequences listed, 7.6% were seen once. In this sample, this clonotype turned up many times. Sequencing was performed on PBMCs from blood, taken less than 30 months after vaccination. The rearrangement joins TRBV5-5 to TRBJ1-4; D gene unclear. This TCR was recovered from a man between 50 and 75 years old who received an inactivated influenza vaccine. The CDR3 sequence is CASSLLGREKLFF. In DNA form, the CDR3 reads TGTGCCAGCAGCTTGCTAGGGCGTGAAAAACTGTTTTTT.